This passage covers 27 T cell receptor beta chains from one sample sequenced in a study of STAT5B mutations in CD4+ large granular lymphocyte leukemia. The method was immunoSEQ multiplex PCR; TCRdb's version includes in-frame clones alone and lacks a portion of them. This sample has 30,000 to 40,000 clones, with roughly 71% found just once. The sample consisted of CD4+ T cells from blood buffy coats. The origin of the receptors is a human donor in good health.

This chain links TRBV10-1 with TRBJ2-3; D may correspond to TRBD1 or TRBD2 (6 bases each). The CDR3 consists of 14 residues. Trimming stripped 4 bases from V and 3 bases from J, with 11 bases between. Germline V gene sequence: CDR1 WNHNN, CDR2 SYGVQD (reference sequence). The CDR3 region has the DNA TGCGCCAGCAGTGTTTCGGGGGCAACAGATACGCAGTATTTT. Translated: CASSVSGATDTQYF.

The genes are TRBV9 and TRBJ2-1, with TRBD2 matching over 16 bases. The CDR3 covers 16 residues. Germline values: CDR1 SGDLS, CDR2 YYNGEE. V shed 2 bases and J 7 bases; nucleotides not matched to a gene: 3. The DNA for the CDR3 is TGTGCCAGCAGCGTGGGACTAGCGGGGGGGGTAAATGAGCAGTTCTTC. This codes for CASSVGLAGGVNEQFF.

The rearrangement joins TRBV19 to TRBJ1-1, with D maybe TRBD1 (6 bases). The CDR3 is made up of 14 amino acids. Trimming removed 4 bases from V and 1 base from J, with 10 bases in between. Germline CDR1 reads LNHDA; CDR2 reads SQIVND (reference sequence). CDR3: CASSTGHPNTEAFF. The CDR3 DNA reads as TGTGCCAGTAGTACGGGACACCCGAACACTGAAGCTTTCTTT.

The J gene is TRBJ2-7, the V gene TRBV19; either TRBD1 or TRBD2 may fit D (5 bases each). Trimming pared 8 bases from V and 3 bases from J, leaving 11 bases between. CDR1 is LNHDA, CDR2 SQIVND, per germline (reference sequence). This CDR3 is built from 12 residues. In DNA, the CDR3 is TGTGCCAGTGTGGGGGAGTTCTACGAGCAGTACTTC. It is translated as CASVGEFYEQYF.

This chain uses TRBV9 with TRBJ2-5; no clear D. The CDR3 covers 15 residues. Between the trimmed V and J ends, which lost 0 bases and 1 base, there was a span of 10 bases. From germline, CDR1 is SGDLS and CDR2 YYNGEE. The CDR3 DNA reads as TGTGCCAGCAGCGTAGGGAATGGGCCCCAAGAGACCCAGTACTTC. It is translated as CASSVGNGPQETQYF.

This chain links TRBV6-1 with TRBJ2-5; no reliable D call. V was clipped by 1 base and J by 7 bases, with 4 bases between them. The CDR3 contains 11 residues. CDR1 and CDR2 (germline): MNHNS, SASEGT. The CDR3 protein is CASSEEGTQYF. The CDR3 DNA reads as TGTGCCAGCAGTGAAGAAGGGACCCAGTACTTC.

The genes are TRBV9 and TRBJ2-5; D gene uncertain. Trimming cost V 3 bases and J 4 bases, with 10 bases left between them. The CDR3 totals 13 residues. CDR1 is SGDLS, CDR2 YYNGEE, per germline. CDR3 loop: CASSAFPGETQYF. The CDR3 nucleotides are TGTGCCAGCAGCGCCTTTCCGGGAGAGACCCAGTACTTC.

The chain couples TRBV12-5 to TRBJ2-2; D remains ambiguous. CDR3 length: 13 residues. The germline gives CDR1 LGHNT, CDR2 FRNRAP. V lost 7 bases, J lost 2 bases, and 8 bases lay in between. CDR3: CASAYYNTGELFF. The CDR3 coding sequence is TGTGCTAGTGCCTACTACAACACCGGGGAGCTGTTTTTT.

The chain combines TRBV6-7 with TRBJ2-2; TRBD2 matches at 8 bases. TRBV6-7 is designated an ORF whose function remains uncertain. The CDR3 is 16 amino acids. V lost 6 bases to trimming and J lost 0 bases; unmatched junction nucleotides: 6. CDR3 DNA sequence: TGTGCCAGCAGCCCCCGGGAGGGGGCGAACACCGGGGAGCTGTTTTTT. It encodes CASSPREGANTGELFF.

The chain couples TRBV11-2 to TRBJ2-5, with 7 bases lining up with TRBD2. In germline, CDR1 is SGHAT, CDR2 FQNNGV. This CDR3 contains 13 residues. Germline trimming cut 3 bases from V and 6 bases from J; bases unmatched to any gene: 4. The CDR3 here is CASSLGEGQTQYF. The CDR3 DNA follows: TGTGCCAGCAGCTTGGGGGAGGGCCAGACCCAGTACTTC.

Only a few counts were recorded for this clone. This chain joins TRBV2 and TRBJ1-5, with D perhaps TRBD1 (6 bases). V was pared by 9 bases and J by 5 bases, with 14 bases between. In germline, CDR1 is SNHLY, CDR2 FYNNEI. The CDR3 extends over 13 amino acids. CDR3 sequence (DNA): TGTGCCAGTCGGACAGAACGCGATCAGCCCCAGCATTTT. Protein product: CASRTERDQPQHF. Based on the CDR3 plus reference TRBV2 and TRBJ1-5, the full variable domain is EPEVTQTPSHQVTQMGQEVILRCVPISNHLYFYWYRQILGQKVEFLVSFYNNEISEKSEIFDDQFSVERPDGSNFTLKIRSTKLEDSAMYFCASRTERDQPQHFGDGTRLSIL.

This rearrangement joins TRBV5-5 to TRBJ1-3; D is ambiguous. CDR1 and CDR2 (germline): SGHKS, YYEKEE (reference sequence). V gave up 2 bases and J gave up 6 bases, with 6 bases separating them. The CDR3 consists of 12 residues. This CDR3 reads CASSLSENTIYF. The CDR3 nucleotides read TGTGCCAGCAGCTTAAGTGAAAACACCATATATTTT.

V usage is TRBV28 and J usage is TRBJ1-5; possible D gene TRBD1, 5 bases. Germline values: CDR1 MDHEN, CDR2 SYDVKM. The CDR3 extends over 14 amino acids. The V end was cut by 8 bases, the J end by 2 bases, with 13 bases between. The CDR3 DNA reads TGTGCCAGCCGCTGGGGGACGGGCAATCAGCCCCAGCATTTT. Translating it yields CASRWGTGNQPQHF.

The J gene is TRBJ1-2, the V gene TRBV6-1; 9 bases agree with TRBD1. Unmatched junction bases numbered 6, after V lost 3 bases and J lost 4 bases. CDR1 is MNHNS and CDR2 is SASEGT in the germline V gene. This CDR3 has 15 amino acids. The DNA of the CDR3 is TGTGCCAGCAGTGATCCGGGACAGGGAGGCTATGGCTACACCTTC. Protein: CASSDPGQGGYGYTF.

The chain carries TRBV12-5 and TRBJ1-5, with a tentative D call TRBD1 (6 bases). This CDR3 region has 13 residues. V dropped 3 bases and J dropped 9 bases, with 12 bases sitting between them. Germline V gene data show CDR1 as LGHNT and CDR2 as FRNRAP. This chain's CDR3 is CASGLQGAWPQHF. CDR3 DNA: TGTGCTAGTGGTTTACAGGGTGCATGGCCCCAGCATTTT. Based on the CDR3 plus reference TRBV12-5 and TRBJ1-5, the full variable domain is DARVTQTPRHKVTEMGQEVTMRCQPILGHNTVFWYRQTMMQGLELLAYFRNRAPLDDSGMPKDRFSAEMPDATLATLKIQPSEPRDSAVYFCASGLQGAWPQHFGDGTRLSIL.

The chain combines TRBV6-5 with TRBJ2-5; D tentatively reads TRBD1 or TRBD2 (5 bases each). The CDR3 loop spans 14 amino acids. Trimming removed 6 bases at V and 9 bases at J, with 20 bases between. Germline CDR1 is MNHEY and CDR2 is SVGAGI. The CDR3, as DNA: TGTGCCAGCAGGGTCGGGGCACCGTCGTTGGCCCAGTACTTC. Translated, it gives CASRVGAPSLAQYF.

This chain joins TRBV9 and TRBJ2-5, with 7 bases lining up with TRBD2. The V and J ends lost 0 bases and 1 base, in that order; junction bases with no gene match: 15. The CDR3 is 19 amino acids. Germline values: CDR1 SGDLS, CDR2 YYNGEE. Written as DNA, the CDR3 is TGTGCCAGCAGCGTAGGGGGGTGGGGAGGGGCTCGGAGCCAAGAGACCCAGTACTTC. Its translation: CASSVGGWGGARSQETQYF.

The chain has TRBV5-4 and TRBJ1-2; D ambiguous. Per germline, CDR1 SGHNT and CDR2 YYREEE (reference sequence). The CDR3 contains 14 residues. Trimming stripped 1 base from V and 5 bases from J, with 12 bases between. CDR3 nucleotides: TGTGCCAGCAGCTTGAAAACAGTGGATTATGGCTACACCTTC. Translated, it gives CASSLKTVDYGYTF.

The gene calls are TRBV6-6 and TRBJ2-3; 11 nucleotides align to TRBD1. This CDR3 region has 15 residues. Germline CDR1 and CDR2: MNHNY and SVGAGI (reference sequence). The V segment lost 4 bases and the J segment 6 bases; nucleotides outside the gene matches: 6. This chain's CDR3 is CASSSRTGGSDTQYF. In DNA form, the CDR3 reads TGTGCCAGCAGTTCCCGGACAGGGGGCAGCGATACGCAGTATTTT.

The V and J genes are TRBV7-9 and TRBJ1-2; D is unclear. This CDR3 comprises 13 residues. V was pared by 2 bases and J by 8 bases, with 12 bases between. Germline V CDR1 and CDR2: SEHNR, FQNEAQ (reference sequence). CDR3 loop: CASSLPQRVGYTF. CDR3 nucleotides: TGTGCCAGCAGCTTACCGCAAAGGGTCGGCTACACCTTC. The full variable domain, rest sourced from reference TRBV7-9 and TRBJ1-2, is DTGVSQNPRHKITKRGQNVTFRCDPISEHNRLYWYRQTLGQGPEFLTYFQNEAQLEKSRLLSDRFSAERPKGSFSTLEIQRTEQGDSAMYLCASSLPQRVGYTFGSGTRLTVV.

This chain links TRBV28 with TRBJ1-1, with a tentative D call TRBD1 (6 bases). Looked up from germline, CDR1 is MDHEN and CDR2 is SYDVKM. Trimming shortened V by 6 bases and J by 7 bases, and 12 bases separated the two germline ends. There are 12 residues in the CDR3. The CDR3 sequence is CASRLTGLEAFF. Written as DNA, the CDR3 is TGTGCCAGCAGACTTACAGGGCTTGAAGCTTTCTTT.

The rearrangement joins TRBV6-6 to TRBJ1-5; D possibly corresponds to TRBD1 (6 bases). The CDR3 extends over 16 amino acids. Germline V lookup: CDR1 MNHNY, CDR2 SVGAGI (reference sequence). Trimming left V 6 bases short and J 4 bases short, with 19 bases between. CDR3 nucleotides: TGTGCCAGCAGCCACGGGGGCACACTGGATAATCAGCCCCAGCATTTT. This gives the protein CASSHGGTLDNQPQHF.

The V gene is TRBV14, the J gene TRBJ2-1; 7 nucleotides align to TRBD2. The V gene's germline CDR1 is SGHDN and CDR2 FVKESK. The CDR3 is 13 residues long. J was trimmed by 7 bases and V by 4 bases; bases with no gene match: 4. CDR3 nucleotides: TGTGCCAGCAGCCTGGGGGGGTGGAATGAGCAGTTCTTC. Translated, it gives CASSLGGWNEQFF. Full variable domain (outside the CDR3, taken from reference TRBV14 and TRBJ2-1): EAGVTQFPSHSVIEKGQTVTLRCDPISGHDNLYWYRRVMGKEIKFLLHFVKESKQDESGMPNNRFLAERTGGTYSTLKVQPAELEDSGVYFCASSLGGWNEQFFGPGTRLTVL.

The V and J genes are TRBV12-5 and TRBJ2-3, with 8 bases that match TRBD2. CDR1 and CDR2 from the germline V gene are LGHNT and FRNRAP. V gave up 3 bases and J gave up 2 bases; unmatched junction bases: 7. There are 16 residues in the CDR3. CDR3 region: CASGFSGGTLTDTQYF. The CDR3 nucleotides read TGTGCTAGTGGTTTTTCGGGGGGGACCCTCACAGATACGCAGTATTTT.

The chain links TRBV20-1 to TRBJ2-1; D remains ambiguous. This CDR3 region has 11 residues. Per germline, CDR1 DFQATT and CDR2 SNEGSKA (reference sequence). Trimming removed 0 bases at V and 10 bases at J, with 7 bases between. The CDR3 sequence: CSARDRAEQFF. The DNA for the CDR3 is TGCAGTGCTAGAGATCGAGCGGAGCAGTTCTTC.

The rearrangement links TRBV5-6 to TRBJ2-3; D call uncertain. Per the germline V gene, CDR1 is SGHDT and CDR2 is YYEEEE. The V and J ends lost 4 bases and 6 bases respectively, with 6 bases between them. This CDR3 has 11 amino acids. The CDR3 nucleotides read TGTGCCAGCAGCAAAATCGATACGCAGTATTTT. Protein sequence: CASSKIDTQYF.

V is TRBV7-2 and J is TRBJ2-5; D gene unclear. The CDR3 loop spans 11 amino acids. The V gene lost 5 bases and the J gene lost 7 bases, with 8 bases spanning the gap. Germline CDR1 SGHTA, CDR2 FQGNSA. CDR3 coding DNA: TGTGCCAGCAGCCGCGCCATGACCCAGTACTTC. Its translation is CASSRAMTQYF.